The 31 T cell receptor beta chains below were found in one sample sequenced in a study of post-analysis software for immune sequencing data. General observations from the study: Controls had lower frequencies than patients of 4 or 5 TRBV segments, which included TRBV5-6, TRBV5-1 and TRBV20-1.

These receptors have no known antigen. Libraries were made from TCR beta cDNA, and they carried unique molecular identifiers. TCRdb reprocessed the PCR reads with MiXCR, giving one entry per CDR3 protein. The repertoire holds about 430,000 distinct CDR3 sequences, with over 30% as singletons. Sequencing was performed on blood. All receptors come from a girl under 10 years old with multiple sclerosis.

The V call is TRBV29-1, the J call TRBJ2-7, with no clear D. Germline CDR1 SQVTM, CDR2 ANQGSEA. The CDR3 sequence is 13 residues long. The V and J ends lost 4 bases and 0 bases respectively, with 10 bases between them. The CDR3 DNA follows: TGCAGCGTTGCCAGTCAAAACTCCTACGAGCAGTACTTC. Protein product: CSVASQNSYEQYF.

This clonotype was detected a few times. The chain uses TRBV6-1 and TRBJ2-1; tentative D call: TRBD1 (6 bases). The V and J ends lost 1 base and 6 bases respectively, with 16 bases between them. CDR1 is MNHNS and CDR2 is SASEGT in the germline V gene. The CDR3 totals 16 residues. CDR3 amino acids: CASSEGSAGVGNEQFF. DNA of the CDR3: TGTGCCAGCAGTGAAGGTAGTGCAGGGGTTGGCAATGAGCAGTTCTTC.

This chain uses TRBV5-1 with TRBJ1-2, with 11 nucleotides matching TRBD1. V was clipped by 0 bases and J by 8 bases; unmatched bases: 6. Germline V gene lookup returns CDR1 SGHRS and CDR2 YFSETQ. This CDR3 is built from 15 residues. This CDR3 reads CASSLDRTGGKGYTF. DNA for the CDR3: TGCGCCAGCAGCTTGGATCGGACAGGGGGCAAAGGCTACACCTTC. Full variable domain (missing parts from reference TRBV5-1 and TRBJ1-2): KAGVTQTPRYLIKTRGQQVTLSCSPISGHRSVSWYQQTPGQGLQFLFEYFSETQRNKGNFPGRFSGRQFSNSRSEMNVSTLELGDSALYLCASSLDRTGGKGYTFGSGTRLTVV.

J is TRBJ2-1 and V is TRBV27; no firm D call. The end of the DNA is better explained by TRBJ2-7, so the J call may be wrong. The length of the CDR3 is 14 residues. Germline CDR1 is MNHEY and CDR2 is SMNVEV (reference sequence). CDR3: CASRDSLSYNEQYF. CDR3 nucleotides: TGTGCCAGCCGTGACTCCCTCTCCTACAATGAGCAGTACTTC.

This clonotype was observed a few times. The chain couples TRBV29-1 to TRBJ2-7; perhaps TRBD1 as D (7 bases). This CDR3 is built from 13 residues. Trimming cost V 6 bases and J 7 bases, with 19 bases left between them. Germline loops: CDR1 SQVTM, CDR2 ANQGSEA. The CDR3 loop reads CSVRDSLLWEQYF. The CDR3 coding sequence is TGCAGCGTGCGGGACAGTCTTTTGTGGGAGCAGTACTTC.

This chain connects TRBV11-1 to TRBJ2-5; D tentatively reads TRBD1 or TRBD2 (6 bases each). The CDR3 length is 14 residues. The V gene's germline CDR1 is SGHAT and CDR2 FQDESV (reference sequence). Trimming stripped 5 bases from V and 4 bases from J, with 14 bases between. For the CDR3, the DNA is TGTGCCAGCAGCGCGGGACAAGTTGTAGAGACCCAGTACTTC. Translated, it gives CASSAGQVVETQYF. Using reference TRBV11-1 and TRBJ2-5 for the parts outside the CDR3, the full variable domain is EAEVAQSPRYKITEKSQAVAFWCDPISGHATLYWYRQILGQGPELLVQFQDESVVDDSQLPKDRFSAERLKGVDSTLKIQPAELGDSAMYLCASSAGQVVETQYFGPGTRLLVL.

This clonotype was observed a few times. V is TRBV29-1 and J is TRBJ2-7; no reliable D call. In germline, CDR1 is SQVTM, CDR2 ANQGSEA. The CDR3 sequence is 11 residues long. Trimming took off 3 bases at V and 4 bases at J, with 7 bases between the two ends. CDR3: CSVEDYYEQYF. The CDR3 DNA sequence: TGCAGCGTTGAGGATTATTACGAGCAGTACTTC.

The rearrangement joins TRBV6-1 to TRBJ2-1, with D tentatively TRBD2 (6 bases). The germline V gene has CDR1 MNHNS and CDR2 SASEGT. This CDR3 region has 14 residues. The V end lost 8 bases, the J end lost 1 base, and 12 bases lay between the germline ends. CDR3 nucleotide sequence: TGTGCCAGCTTTGGGGGGTGGTCCTACAATGAGCAGTTCTTC. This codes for CASFGGWSYNEQFF.

CDR3 coding DNA: TGTGCCAGCAGCCAACAGGACGGTCAGCCCCAGCATTTT. It translates to CASSQQDGQPQHF. J is TRBJ1-5 and V is TRBV7-2, with D perhaps matching TRBD1 (5 bases). With 5 bases removed from V and 6 bases from J, the gap between germline ends came to 11 bases. Germline-derived CDR1 and CDR2 are SGHTA and FQGNSA. The CDR3 runs 13 residues.

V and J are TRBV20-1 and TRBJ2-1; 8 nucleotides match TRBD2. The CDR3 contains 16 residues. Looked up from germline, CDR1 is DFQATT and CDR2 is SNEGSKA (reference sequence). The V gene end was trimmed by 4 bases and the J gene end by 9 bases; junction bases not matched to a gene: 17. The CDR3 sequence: CSAMNQRGPAGSEQFF. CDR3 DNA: TGCAGTGCTATGAACCAGCGGGGGCCAGCAGGCAGTGAGCAGTTCTTC.

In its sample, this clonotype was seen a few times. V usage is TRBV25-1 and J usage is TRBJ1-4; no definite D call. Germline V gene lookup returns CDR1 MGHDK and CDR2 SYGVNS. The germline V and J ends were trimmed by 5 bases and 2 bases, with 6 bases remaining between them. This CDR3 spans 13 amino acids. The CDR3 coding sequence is TGTGCCAGCAGTCCCGTTACTAATGAAAAACTGTTTTTT. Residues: CASSPVTNEKLFF.

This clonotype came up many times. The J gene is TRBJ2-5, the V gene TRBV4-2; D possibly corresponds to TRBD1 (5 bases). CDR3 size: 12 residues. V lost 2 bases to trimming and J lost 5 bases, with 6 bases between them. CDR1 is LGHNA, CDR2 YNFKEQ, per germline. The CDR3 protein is CASSQNRETQYF. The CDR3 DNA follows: TGTGCCAGCAGCCAAAACAGGGAGACCCAGTACTTC.

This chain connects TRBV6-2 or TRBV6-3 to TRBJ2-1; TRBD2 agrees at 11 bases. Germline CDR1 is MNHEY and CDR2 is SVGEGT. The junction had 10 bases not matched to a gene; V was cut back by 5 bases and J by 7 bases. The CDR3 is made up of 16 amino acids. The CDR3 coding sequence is TGTGCCAGCAGTCCTATAGGGACTAGCGGCCTAAATGAGCAGTTCTTC. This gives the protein CASSPIGTSGLNEQFF.

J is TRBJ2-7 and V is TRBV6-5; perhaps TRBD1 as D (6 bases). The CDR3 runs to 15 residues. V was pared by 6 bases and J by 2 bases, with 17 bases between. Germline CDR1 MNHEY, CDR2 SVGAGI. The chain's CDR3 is CASRDSRSSPYEQYF. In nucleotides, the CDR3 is TGTGCCAGCAGGGACAGCAGATCCTCCCCCTACGAGCAGTACTTC.

This CDR3 reads CSARERRVNTGELFF. For the CDR3, the DNA is TGCAGTGCTAGAGAAAGACGGGTGAACACCGGGGAGCTGTTTTTT. The chain joins TRBV20-1 to TRBJ2-2; unclear D gene. Germline assignment: CDR1 DFQATT and CDR2 SNEGSKA (reference sequence). V lost 0 bases and J lost 1, with 9 bases in between. The CDR3 totals 15 residues.

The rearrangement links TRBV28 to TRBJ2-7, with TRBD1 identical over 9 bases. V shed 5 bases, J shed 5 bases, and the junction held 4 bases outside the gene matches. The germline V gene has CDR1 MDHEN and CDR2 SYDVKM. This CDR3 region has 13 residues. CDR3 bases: TGTGCCAGCAGTGTGGGGACAGGGAACGAGCAGTACTTC. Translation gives CASSVGTGNEQYF.

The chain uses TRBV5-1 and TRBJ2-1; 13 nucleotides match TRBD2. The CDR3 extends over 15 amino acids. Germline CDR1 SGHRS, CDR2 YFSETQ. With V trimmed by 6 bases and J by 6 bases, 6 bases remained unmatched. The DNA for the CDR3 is TGCGCCAGCACCCAACTAGCGGGGGGGCCCAATGAGCAGTTCTTC. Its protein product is CASTQLAGGPNEQFF.

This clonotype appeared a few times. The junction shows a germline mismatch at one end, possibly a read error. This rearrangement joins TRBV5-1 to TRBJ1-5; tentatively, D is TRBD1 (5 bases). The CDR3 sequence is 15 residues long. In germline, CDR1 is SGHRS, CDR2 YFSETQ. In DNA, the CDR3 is TGTGCCAGCAGTTTAGAAGGGGCCTCCAATCAGCCCCAGCATTTT. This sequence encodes CASSLEGASNQPQHF. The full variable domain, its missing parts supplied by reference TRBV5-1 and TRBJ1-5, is KAGVTQTPRYLIKTRGQQVTLSCSPISGHRSVSWYQQTPGQGLQFLFEYFSETQRNKGNFPGRFSGRQFSNSRSEMNVSTLELGDSALYLCASSLEGASNQPQHFGDGTRLSIL.

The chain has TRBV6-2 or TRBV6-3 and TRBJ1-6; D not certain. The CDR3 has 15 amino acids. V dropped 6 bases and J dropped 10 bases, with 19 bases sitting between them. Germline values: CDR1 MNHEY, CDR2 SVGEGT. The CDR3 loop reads CASSSTGHLLSPLHF. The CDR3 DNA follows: TGTGCCAGCAGCTCGACGGGTCATCTTTTATCACCCCTCCACTTT.

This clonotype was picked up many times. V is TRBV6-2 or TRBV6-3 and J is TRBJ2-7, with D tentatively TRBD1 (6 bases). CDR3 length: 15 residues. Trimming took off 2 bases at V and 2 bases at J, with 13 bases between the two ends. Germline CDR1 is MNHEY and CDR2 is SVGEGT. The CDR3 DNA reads TGTGCCAGCAGTTACCCCGACAGGTACACCTACGAGCAGTACTTC. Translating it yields CASSYPDRYTYEQYF.

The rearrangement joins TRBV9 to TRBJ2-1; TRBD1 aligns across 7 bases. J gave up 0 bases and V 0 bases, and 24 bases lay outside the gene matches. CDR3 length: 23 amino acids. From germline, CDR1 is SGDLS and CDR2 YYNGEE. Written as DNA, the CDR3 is TGTGCCAGCAGCGTAGCAACAGGGGTTCCATACTCCGCCACCCAAAGCTCCTACAATGAGCAGTTCTTC. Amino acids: CASSVATGVPYSATQSSYNEQFF.

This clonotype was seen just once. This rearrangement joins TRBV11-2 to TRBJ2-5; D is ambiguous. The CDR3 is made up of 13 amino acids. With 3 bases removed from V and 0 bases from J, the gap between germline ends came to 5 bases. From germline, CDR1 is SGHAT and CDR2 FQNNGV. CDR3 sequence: CASSFRDQETQYF. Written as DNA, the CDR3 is TGTGCCAGCAGCTTTAGAGACCAAGAGACCCAGTACTTC.

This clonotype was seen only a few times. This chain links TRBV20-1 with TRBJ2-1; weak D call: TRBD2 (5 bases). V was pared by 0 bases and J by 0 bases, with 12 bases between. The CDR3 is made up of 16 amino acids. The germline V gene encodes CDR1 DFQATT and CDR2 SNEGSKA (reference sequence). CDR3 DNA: TGCAGTGCTAGAGACAAGCGGCTGAGCTCCTACAATGAGCAGTTCTTC. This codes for CSARDKRLSSYNEQFF.

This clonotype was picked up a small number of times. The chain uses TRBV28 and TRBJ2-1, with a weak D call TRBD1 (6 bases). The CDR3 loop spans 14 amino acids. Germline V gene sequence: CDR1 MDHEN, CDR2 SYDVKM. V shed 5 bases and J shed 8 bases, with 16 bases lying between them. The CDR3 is CASSPMGASYEQFF. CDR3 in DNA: TGTGCCAGCAGTCCTATGGGGGCCAGCTATGAGCAGTTCTTC. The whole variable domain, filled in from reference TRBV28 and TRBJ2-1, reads DVKVTQSSRYLVKRTGEKVFLECVQDMDHENMFWYRQDPGLGLRLIYFSYDVKMKEKGDIPEGYSVSREKKERFSLILESASTNQTSMYLCASSPMGASYEQFFGPGTRLTVL.

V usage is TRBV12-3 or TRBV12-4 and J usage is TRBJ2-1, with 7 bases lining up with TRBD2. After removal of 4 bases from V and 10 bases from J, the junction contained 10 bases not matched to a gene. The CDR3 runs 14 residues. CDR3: CASSSTSNFYEQFF. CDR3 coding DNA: TGTGCCAGCAGTTCGACTAGCAATTTCTACGAGCAGTTCTTC.

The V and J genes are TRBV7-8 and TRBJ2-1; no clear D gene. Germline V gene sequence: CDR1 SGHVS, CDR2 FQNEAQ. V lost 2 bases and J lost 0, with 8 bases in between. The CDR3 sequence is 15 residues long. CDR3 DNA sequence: TGTGCCAGCAGCTTATCGGTTAACTCCTACAATGAGCAGTTCTTC. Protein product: CASSLSVNSYNEQFF.

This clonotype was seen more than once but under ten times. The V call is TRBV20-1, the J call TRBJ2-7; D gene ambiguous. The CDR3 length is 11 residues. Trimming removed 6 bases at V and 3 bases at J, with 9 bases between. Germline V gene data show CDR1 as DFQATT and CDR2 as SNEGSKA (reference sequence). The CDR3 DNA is TGCAGTGCCTATAAGGGCTACGAGCAGTACTTC. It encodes CSAYKGYEQYF.

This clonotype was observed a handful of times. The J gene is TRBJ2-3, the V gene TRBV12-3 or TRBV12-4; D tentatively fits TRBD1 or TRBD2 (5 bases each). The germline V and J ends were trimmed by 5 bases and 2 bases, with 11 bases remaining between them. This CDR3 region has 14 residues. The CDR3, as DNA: TGTGCCAGCAGTCCACGGGACCTCACAGATACGCAGTATTTT. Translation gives CASSPRDLTDTQYF.

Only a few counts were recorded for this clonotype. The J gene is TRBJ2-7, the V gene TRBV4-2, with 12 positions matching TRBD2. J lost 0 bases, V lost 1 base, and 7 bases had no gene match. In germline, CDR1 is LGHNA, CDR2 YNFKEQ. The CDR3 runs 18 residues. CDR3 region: CASSQGTTSGGNSYEQYF. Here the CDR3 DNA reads TGTGCCAGCAGCCAAGGAACGACTAGCGGGGGCAACTCCTACGAGCAGTACTTC.

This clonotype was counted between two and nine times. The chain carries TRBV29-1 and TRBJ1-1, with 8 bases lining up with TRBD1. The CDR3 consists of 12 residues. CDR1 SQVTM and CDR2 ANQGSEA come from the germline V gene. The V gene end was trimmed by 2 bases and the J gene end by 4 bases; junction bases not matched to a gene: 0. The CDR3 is CSVEQGATEAFF. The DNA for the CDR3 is TGCAGCGTTGAACAGGGGGCCACTGAAGCTTTCTTT.

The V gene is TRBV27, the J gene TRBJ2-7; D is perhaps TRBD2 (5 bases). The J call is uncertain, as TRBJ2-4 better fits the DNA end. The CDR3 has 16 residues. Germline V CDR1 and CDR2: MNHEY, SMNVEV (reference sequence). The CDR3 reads CASSLSKRRSENIQYF. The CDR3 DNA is TGTGCCAGCAGTTTATCTAAGCGGCGGAGCGAAAACATTCAGTACTTC.